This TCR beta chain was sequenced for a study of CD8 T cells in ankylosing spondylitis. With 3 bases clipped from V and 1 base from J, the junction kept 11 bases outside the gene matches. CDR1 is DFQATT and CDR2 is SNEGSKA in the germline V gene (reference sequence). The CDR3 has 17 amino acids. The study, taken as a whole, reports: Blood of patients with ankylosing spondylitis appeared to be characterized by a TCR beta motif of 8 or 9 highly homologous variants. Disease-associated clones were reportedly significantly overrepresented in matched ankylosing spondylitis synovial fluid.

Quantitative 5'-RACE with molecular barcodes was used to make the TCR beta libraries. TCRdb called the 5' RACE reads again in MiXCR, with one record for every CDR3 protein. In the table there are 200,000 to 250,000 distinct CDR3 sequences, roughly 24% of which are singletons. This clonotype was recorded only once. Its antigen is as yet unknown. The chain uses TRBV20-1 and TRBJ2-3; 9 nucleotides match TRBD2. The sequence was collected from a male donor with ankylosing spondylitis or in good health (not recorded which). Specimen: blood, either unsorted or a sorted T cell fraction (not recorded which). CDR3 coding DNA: TGCAGTGCTAGTGCTCTAGCGGGACCCGTCCGCACAGATACGCAGTATTTT. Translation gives CSASALAGPVRTDTQYF.